This TCR beta chain was observed in a study of CD8 T cells in ankylosing spondylitis. Study results and limitations: What seemed typical of ankylosing spondylitis blood was a TCR beta motif built from several highly homologous variants. Disease-linked clones were reportedly significantly enriched in matched ankylosing spondylitis synovial fluid.

In the case of this clonotype: Its antigen is unknown.

Trimming at V came to 6 bases and at J to 3 bases, leaving 6 bases not matched to a gene. The germline V gene has CDR1 DFQATT and CDR2 SNEGSKA (reference sequence). The CDR3 length is 13 residues. TCRdb re-called the 5' RACE reads with MiXCR, one entry per CDR3 protein. In the table there are 250,000 to 350,000 distinct CDR3 sequences, less than 9.5% of which are singletons. The chain employs TRBV20-1 and TRBJ2-5, with 8 bases fitting TRBD2. The source material was blood, either unsorted or a sorted T cell fraction (not recorded which). This TCR derives from a male donor with ankylosing spondylitis. The CDR3 DNA is TGCAGTGCCGGGGGGGGGAGAAAAGAGACCCAGTACTTC. It is translated as CSAGGGRKETQYF.